The source of this T cell receptor beta chain is a study of cytotoxic CD8 clonotypes in ibrutinib-treated CLL. Study in general: Response samples were taken after a median roughly twelve months of treatment, range 6 to 36. Overall study findings and caveats: Before falling back toward baseline at progression, clonality had risen at the time of ibrutinib response. Sustained-remission patients were sampled at different times than progressing patients were.

Investigators sought sequencing depths of between 1 in 200,000 and 1 in 1 million T cells. TCRdb's copy holds only in-frame clones and misses some; the assay was immunoSEQ multiplex PCR. The table has nearly 25,000 clones, 65% to 80% seen once; the top ten hold about half. Details on this clone: Its antigen remains unknown.

Germline-derived CDR1 and CDR2 are MNHEY and SVGAGI. The germline V and J ends were trimmed by 5 bases and 7 bases, with 18 bases remaining between them. The CDR3 spans 15 residues. The receptor comes from a human donor with chronic lymphocytic leukemia. The sample consisted of PBMCs, taken after 12 months of ibrutinib treatment. The genes are TRBV6-5 and TRBJ1-5; maybe TRBD1 (5 bases). The CDR3 bases are TGTGCCAGCAGTCCTGACGGGACCGCTCGGCAGCCCCAGCATTTT. Residues: CASSPDGTARQPQHF.